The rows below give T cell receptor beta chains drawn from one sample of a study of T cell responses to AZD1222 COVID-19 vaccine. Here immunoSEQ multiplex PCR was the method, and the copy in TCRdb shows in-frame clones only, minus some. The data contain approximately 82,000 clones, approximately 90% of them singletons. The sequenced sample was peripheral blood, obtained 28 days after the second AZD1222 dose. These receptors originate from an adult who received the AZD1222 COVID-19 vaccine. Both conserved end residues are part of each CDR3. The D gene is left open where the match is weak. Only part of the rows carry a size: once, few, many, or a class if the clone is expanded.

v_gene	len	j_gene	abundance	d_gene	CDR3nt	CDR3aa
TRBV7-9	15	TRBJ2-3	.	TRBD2	TGTGCCAGCAGCTTGCTAGCGGGGGTAACAGATACGCAGTATTTT	CASSLLAGVTDTQYF
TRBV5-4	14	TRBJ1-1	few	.	TGTGCCAGCAGCCTGGTAGGAGAGAACACTGAAGCTTTCTTT	CASSLVGENTEAFF
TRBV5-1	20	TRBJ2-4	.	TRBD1	TGCGCCAGCAGCTCCCCTGCTGGGACAGGTTTTCTTCTAGCCAAAAACATTCAGTACTTC	CASSSPAGTGFLLAKNIQYF
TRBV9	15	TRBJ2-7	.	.	TGTGCCAGCAGCGTAGGGAGGGAGGTGACCTACGAGCAGTACTTC	CASSVGREVTYEQYF
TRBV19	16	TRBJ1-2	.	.	TGTGCCAGTAGTATGGGCTTGGCACCGGCCCAGGGTGGCTACACCTTC	CASSMGLAPAQGGYTF
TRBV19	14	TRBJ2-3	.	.	TGTGCCAGTAGTACCGACTCGGACACAGATACGCAGTATTTT	CASSTDSDTDTQYF
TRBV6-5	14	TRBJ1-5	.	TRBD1	TGTGCCAGCAGCCAGGACAGGGGCAATCAGCCCCAGCATTTT	CASSQDRGNQPQHF
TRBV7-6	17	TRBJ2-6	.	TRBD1	TGTGCCAGCAGCTTGGGACAGGACGTCTCTGGGGCCAACGTCCTGACTTTC	CASSLGQDVSGANVLTF
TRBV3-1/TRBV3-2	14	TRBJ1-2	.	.	TGTGCCAGCAGCCAACAGACAGGAGGCTATGGCTACACCTTC	CASSQQTGGYGYTF
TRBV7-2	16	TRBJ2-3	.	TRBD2	TGTGCCAGCAGCTTAGGGCAGCGGGGGGGCACAGATACGCAGTATTTT	CASSLGQRGGTDTQYF
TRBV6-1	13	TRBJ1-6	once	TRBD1	TGTGCCAGCAGTGAAGCGGGGGGAGGACAGGTCCCCTTT	CASSEAGGGQVPF
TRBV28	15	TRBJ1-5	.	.	TGTGCCAGCAGTGGGCGGGCCTATAGCAATCAGCCCCAGCATTTT	CASSGRAYSNQPQHF
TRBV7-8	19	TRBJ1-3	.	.	TGTGCCAGCAGCTTAGTGGCAGCAACAACCCAATACTCTGGAAACACCATATATTTT	CASSLVAATTQYSGNTIYF
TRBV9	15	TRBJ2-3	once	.	TGTGCCAGCAGCTACCGGGGGGCGCTCACAGATACGCAGTATTTT	CASSYRGALTDTQYF
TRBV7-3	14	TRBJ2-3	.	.	TGTGCCAGCAGCTTAAACTGGCGTCATGATACGCAGTATTTT	CASSLNWRHDTQYF
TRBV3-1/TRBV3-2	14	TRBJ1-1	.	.	TGTGCCAGCAGCCAAGCTTTCCGAGGCACTGAAGCTTTCTTT	CASSQAFRGTEAFF
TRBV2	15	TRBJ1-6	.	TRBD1	TGTGCCAGCAGGGGCCTACAGGGGCATAATTCACCCCTCCACTTT	CASRGLQGHNSPLHF
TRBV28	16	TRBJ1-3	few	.	TGTGCCAGCAGCCTAAGAGGGGGGGGATCTGGAAACACCATATATTTT	CASSLRGGGSGNTIYF
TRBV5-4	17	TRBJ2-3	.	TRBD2	TGTGCCAGCAGCTTGGAGCGGGGGAACGAATACACAGATACGCAGTATTTT	CASSLERGNEYTDTQYF
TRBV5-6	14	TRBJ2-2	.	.	TGTGCCAGCAGCTTGGGGGCGGCCACCGGGGAGCTGTTTTTT	CASSLGAATGELFF
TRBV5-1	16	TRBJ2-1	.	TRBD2	TGCGCCAGTAGCGAGGGTAGCGGGGGGACTTACAATGAGCAGTTCTTC	CASSEGSGGTYNEQFF
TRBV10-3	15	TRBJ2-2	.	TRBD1	TGTGCCAGCTCCCCCGGGACAGTGAACACCGGGGAGCTGTTTTTT	CASSPGTVNTGELFF
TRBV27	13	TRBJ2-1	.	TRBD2	TGTGCCAGCAGGGGGGGACTAGTAGACGAGCAGTTCTTC	CASRGGLVDEQFF
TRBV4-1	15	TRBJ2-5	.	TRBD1	TGCGCCAGCAGCCAGCCGGACAGGCCTCTGGAGACCCAGTACTTC	CASSQPDRPLETQYF
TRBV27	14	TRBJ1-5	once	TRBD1	TGTGCCAGCAGCTGGACAGGAGTCAATCAGCCCCAGCATTTT	CASSWTGVNQPQHF
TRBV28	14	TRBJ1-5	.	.	TGTGCCAGCAGTCCCCCGGCGGGCAATCAGCCCCAGCATTTT	CASSPPAGNQPQHF
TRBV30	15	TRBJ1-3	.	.	TGTGCCTGGAGTGTACAATCCGGCCCTGGAAACACCATATATTTT	CAWSVQSGPGNTIYF
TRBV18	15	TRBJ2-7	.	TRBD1	TGTGCCAGCTCACCCGACAGGGTTTGGTCCTACGAGCAGTACTTC	CASSPDRVWSYEQYF
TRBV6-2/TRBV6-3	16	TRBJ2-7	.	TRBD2	TGTGCCAGCAGTTACTCCCGCGGGGGGGCTTCCCACGAGCAGTACTTC	CASSYSRGGASHEQYF
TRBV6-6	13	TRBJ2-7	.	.	TGTGCCAGCAGTTACGCCGGGACACCTGAGCAGTACTTC	CASSYAGTPEQYF
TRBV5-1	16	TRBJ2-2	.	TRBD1	TGCGCCAGCAGCTTCCTATACGACAGGGATAACGGGGAGCTGTTTTTT	CASSFLYDRDNGELFF
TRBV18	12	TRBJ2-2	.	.	TGTGCCAGCTCGCGGGGCACCGGGGAGCTGTTTTTT	CASSRGTGELFF
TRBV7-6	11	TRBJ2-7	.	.	TGTGCCAGCAGCTTAGACTACGAGCAGTACTTC	CASSLDYEQYF
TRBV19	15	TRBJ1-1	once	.	TGTGCCAGTAGTACCCCGGGGGACATGAACACTGAAGCTTTCTTT	CASSTPGDMNTEAFF
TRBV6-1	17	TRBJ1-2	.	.	TGTGCCAGCAGTGAGAACCTCATTCGGGGAGGGTTGGATGGCTACACCTTC	CASSENLIRGGLDGYTF
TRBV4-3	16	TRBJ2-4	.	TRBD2	TGCGCCAGCAGCCAAGATGCCGGGGGGGCGTCAAACATTCAGTACTTC	CASSQDAGGASNIQYF
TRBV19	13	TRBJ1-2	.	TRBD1	TGTGCCAGTCGACCCCGGGACAGGGTTGGCTACACCTTC	CASRPRDRVGYTF
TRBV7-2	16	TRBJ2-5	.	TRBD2	TGTGCCAGCAGCACCGGACTAGCGGGGGGCCAAGAGACCCAGTACTTC	CASSTGLAGGQETQYF
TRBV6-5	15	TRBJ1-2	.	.	TGTGCCAGCAGCAAGACAGGCGAAATATCCTATGGCTACACCTTC	CASSKTGEISYGYTF
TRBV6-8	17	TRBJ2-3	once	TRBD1	TGTGCCAGCAGTTACTCCTACCGGACAGGGGTCACAGATACGCAGTATTTT	CASSYSYRTGVTDTQYF
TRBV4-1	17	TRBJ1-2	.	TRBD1	TGCGCCAGCAGCCAAGGGGACAGAGGGCTACCTAACTATGGCTACACCTTC	CASSQGDRGLPNYGYTF
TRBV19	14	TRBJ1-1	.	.	TGTGCCAGTAGTATAGTGGGAGGGACCACTGAAGCTTTCTTT	CASSIVGGTTEAFF
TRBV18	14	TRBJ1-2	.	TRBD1	TGTGCCAGCTCACCTTCGACAGGGGGCGACGGCTACACCTTC	CASSPSTGGDGYTF
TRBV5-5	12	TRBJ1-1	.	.	TGTGCCAGCAGCTTGGCCTGGACAGAAGCTTTCTTT	CASSLAWTEAFF
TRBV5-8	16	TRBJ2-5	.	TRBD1	TGTGCCAGCAGCCTTGGGACAGGGGAAATTGGAGAGACCCAGTACTTC	CASSLGTGEIGETQYF
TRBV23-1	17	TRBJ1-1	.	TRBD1	TGCGCCAGCAGTCAATTTAGGACAGGGGAGGGAGACACTGAAGCTTTCTTT	CASSQFRTGEGDTEAFF
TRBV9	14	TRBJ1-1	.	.	TGTGCCAGCAGCGTAGATGGAGGGCACACTGAAGCTTTCTTT	CASSVDGGHTEAFF
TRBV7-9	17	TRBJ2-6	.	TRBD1	TGTGCCAGCAGCCTGGGACAGGGTAATCGTGGGGCCAACGTCCTGACTTTC	CASSLGQGNRGANVLTF
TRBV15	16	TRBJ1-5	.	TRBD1	TGTGCCACCAGCAGTCTAAGGACAGGGGTGAGTCAGCCCCAGCATTTT	CATSSLRTGVSQPQHF
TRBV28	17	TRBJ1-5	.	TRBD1	TGTGCCAGCAGTTCTCCCGGGCCCGGGACAGGGGCTCAGCCCCAGCATTTT	CASSSPGPGTGAQPQHF
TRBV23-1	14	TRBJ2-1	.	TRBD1	TGCGCCAGCAGTCATGGGACAGTGAACAATGAGCAGTTCTTC	CASSHGTVNNEQFF
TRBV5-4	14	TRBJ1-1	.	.	TGTGCCAGCAGCCTCGGACAGCAGAACACTGAAGCTTTCTTT	CASSLGQQNTEAFF
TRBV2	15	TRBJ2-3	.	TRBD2	TGTGCCAACAAACCCGGGACTAGCGGCGCAGATACGCAGTATTTT	CANKPGTSGADTQYF
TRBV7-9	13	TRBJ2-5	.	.	TGTGCCAGCACCCAAGGGCAGAGGGAGACCCAGTACTTC	CASTQGQRETQYF
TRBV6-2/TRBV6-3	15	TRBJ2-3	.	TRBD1	TGTGCCAGCAGTTACGCAGGGGGCGCGTTAGATACGCAGTATTTT	CASSYAGGALDTQYF
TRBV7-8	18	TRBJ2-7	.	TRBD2	TGTGCCAGCAGCCCCCGGGGACTAGCGGGGAGTAAAGGGTACGAGCAGTACTTC	CASSPRGLAGSKGYEQYF
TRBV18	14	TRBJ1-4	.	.	TGTGCCAGCTCACCCTCCGGGACGGATGAAAAACTGTTTTTT	CASSPSGTDEKLFF
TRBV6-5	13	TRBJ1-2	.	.	TGTGCCAGCAGTTACTCCCGGGGGAGTGGCTACACCTTC	CASSYSRGSGYTF
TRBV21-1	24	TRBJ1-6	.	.	TGTGCCAGCAGCATAAAAGCGAGGGGCAGGGGGCAAAACACCGTTCGGGGCTATAATTCACCCCTCCACTTT	CASSIKARGRGQNTVRGYNSPLHF